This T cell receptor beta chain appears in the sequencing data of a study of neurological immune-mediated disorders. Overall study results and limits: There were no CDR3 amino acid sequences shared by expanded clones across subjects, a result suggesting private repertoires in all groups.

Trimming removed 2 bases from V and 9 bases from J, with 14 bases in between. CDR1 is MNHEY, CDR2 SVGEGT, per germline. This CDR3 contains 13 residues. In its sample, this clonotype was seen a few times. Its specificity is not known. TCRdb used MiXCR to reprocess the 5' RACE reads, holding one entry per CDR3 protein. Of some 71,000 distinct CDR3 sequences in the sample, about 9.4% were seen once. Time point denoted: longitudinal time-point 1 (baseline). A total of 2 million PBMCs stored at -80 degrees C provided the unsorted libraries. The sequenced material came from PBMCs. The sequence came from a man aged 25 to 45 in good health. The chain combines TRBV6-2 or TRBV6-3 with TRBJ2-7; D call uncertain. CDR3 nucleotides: TGTGCCAGCAGTTACCTCCGATCTGGCGGGCAGTACTTC. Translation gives CASSYLRSGGQYF.